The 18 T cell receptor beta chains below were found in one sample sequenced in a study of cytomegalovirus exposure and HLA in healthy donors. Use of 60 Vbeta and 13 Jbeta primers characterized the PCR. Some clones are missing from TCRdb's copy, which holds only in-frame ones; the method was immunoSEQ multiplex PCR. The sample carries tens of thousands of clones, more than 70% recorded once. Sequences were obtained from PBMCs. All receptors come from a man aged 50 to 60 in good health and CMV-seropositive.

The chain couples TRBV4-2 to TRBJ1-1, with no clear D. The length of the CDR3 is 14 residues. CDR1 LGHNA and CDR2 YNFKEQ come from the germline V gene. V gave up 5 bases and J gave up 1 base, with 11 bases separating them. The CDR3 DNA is TGTGCCAGCAGCAAAGTAGACACGAACACTGAAGCTTTCTTT. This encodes CASSKVDTNTEAFF.

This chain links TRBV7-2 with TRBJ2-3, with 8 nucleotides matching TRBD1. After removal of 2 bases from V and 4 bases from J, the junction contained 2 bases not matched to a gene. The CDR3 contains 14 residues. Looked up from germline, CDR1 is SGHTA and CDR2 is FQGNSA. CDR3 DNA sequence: TGTGCCAGCAGCTTACAGGGGGCAGCAGATACGCAGTATTTT. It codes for CASSLQGAADTQYF.

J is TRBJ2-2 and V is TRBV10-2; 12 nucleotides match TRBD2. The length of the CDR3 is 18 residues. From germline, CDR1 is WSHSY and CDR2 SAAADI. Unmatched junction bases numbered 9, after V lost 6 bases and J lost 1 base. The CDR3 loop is CASSQPGLAGKNTGELFF. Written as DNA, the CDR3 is TGCGCCAGCAGCCAACCGGGACTAGCGGGCAAGAACACCGGGGAGCTGTTTTTT.

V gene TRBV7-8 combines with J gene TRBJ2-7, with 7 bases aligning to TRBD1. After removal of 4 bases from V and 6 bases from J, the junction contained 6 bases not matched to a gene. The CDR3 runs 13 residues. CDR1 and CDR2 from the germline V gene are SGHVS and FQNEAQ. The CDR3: CASSYRDRGEQYF. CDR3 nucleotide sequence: TGTGCCAGCAGCTACCGGGACAGAGGCGAGCAGTACTTC. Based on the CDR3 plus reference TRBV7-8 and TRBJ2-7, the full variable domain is GAGVSQSPRYKVAKRGQDVALRCDPISGHVSLFWYQQALGQGPEFLTYFQNEAQLDKSGLPSDRFFAERPEGSVSTLKIQRTQQEDSAVYLCASSYRDRGEQYFGPGTRLTVT.

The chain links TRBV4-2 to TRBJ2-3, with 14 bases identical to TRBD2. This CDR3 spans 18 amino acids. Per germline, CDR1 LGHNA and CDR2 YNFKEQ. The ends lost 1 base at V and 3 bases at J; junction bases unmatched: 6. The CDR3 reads CASSQVRRLAGGTDTQYF. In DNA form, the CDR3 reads TGTGCCAGCAGCCAAGTACGAAGACTAGCGGGAGGGACAGATACGCAGTATTTT.

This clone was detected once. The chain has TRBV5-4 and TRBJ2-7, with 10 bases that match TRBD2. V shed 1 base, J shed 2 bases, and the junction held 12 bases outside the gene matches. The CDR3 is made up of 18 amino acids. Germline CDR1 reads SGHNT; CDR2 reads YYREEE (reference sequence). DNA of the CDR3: TGTGCCAGCAGCTTGCCTAGCGGGGGTGACAGGGAAGCCTACGAGCAGTACTTC. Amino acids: CASSLPSGGDREAYEQYF.

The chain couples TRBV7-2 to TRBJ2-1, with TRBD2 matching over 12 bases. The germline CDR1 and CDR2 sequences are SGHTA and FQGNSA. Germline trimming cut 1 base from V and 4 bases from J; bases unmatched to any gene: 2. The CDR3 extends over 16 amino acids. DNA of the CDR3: TGTGCCAGCAGCTTAGAGGGACTAGCGGGTTACAATGAGCAGTTCTTC. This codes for CASSLEGLAGYNEQFF.

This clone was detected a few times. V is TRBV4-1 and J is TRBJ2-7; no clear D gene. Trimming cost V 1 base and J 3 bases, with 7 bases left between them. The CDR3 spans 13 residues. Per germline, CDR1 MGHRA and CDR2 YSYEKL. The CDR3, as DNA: TGCGCCAGCAGCCAAGTTTTAGTCTACGAGCAGTACTTC. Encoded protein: CASSQVLVYEQYF.

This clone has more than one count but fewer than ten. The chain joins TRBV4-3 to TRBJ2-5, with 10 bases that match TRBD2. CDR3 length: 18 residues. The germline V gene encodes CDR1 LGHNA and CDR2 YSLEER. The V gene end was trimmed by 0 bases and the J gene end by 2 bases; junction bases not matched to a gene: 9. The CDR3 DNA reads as TGCGCCAGCAGCCAAGAAGGAAGGCTAGCGGGGGCTCAAGAGACCCAGTACTTC. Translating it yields CASSQEGRLAGAQETQYF.

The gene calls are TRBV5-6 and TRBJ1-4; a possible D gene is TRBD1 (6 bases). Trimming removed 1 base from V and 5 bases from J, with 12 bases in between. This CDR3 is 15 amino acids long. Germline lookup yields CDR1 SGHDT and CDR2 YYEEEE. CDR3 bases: TGTGCCAGCAGCTTGCCCACAGGGCACAATGAAAAACTGTTTTTT. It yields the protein CASSLPTGHNEKLFF.

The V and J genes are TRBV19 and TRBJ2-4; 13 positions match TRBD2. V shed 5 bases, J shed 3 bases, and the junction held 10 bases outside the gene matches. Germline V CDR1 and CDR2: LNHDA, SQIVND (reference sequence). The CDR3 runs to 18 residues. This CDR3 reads CASSVVGLAGLGKNIQYF. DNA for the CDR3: TGTGCCAGTAGTGTCGTGGGACTAGCGGGACTCGGCAAAAACATTCAGTACTTC. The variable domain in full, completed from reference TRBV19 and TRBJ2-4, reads DGGITQSPKYLFRKEGQNVTLSCEQNLNHDAMYWYRQDPGQGLRLIYYSQIVNDFQKGDIAEGYSVSREKKESFPLTVTSAQKNPTAFYLCASSVVGLAGLGKNIQYFGAGTRLSVL.

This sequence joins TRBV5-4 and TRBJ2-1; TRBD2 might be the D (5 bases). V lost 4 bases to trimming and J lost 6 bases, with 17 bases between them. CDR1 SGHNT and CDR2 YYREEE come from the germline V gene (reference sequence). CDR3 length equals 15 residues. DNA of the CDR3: TGTGCCAGCAGCCCGGACTCGAAGGGAGTCAATGAGCAGTTCTTC. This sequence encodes CASSPDSKGVNEQFF.

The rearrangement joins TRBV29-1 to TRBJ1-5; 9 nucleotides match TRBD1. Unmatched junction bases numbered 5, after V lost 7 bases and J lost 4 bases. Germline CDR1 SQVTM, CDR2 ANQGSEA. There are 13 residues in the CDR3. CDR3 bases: TGCAGCGCCGCCGGGACAGGGAATCAGCCCCAGCATTTT. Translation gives CSAAGTGNQPQHF.

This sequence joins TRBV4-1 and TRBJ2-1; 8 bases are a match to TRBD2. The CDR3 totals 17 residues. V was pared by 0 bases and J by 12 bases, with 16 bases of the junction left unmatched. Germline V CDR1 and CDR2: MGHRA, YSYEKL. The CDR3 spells CASSQDGGKKGLGGQFF. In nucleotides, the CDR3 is TGCGCCAGCAGCCAAGACGGGGGAAAGAAGGGACTAGGGGGGCAGTTCTTC.

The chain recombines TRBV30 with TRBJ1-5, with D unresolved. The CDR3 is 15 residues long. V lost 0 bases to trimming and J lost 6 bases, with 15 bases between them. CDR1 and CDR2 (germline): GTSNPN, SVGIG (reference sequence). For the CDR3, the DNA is TGTGCCTGGAGTGTTAGGAGGGTGCGGACTCAGCCCCAGCATTTT. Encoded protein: CAWSVRRVRTQPQHF.

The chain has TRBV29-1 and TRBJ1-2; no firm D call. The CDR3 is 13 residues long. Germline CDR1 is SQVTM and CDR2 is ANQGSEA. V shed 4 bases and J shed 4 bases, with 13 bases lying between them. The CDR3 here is CSVGRSGAYGYTF. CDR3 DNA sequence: TGCAGCGTTGGGCGCTCTGGAGCCTATGGCTACACCTTC.

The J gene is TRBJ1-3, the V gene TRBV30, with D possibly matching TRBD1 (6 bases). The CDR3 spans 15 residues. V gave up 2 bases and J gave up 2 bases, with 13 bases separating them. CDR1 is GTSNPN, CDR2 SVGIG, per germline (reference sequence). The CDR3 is CAWSNLAGAGNTIYF. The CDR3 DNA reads TGTGCCTGGAGTAACCTAGCAGGGGCTGGAAACACCATATATTTT.

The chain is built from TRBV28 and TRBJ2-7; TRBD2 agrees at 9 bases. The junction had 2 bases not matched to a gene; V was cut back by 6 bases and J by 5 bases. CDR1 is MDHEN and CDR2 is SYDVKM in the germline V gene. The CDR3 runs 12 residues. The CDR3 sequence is CASSLAGDEQYF. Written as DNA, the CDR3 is TGTGCCAGCAGCTTAGCGGGAGACGAGCAGTACTTC.